These T cell receptor beta chains were read from a single sample in a study of Graves' ophthalmopathy and Graves' hyperthyroidism. TCRdb processed the multiplex PCR reads anew with MiXCR; each CDR3 protein has one entry. This sample has approximately 540,000 distinct CDR3 sequences; 35% to 40% occur once, and the top ten carry about 4.2%. Sequencing input: peripheral blood or thyroid tissue (not recorded which). The receptors stem from an adult man with Graves' hyperthyroidism. Both conserved end residues are part of each CDR3. The D gene is left open where the match is weak. Clone size, where shown, is once, few, many, or a class for clones that have expanded.

CASSGGQGAGGYTF	TGTGCCAGCAGTGGTGGACAGGGGGCGGGTGGCTACACCTTC	TRBD1	TRBV7-8	TRBJ1-2	many
CSARDPGVQSNQPQHF	TGCAGTGCTAGAGATCCGGGGGTTCAAAGCAATCAGCCCCAGCATTTT	-	TRBV20-1	TRBJ1-5	-
CASSFPLAAEQFF	TGTGCCAGCAGCTTCCCCCTTGCGGCGGAGCAGTTCTTC	-	TRBV7-9	TRBJ2-1	-
CASSLDLAWAGELFF	TGTGCCAGCAGCTTAGACTTAGCCTGGGCCGGGGAGCTGTTTTTT	-	TRBV7-9	TRBJ2-2	many
CASSQEPSGVETQYF	TGTGCCAGCAGCCAAGAACCTAGCGGGGTGGAGACCCAGTACTTC	TRBD2	TRBV3-1	TRBJ2-5	-
CASSSMGQGNEKLFF	TGTGCCAGCAGTTCAATGGGACAGGGTAATGAAAAACTGTTTTTT	TRBD1	TRBV28	TRBJ1-4	few
CASSFQGGPTQPQHF	TGTGCCAGTAGTTTCCAGGGGGGGCCAACACAGCCCCAGCATTTT	TRBD1	TRBV19	TRBJ1-5	few
CASSEFQGGYSNQPQHF	TGCGCCAGCAGTGAGTTTCAGGGTGGCTATAGCAATCAGCCCCAGCATTTT	-	TRBV10-2	TRBJ1-5	many
CSVGFGGSSYEQYF	TGCAGCGTTGGTTTCGGCGGGAGCTCCTACGAGCAGTACTTC	TRBD2	TRBV29-1	TRBJ2-7	once
CSGPIAGVGYNEQFF	TGCAGTGGACCTATAGCGGGAGTAGGGTACAATGAGCAGTTCTTC	TRBD2	TRBV20-1	TRBJ2-1	-
CAISESDNVLTF	TGTGCCATCAGTGAGTCGGACAACGTCCTGACTTTC	-	TRBV10-3	TRBJ2-6	-
CSARSGSTPYNEQFF	TGCAGTGCTAGATCCGGGAGCACCCCCTACAATGAGCAGTTCTTC	-	TRBV20-1	TRBJ2-1	-
CASSPSWTANTEAFF	TGTGCCAGCAGTCCCTCCTGGACGGCGAACACTGAAGCTTTCTTT	-	TRBV6-5	TRBJ1-1	few
CATSDSSGANTGELFF	TGTGCCACCAGTGATTCTAGCGGCGCGAACACCGGGGAGCTGTTTTTT	TRBD2	TRBV24-1	TRBJ2-2	-
CASSILAGGGTGELFF	TGTGCCAGTAGTATTCTAGCGGGAGGAGGCACCGGGGAGCTGTTTTTT	TRBD2	TRBV19	TRBJ2-2	few
CAISDKHRALNTEAFF	TGTGCCATCAGTGATAAACACAGGGCGCTGAACACTGAAGCTTTCTTT	-	TRBV10-3	TRBJ1-1	-
CAISEGPNAGELFF	TGTGCCATCAGTGAGGGACCGAACGCCGGGGAGCTGTTTTTT	-	TRBV10-3	TRBJ2-2	once
CSARAARIDGYTF	TGCAGTGCTAGGGCCGCTCGGATAGATGGCTACACCTTC	-	TRBV20-1	TRBJ1-2	many
CASSNRGFSNQPQHF	TGTGCCAGTAGTAACAGGGGCTTTAGCAATCAGCCCCAGCATTTT	TRBD1	TRBV19	TRBJ1-5	few
CASSLGTSGRETQYF	TGTGCCAGCAGTTTAGGGACTAGCGGAAGGGAGACCCAGTACTTC	TRBD2	TRBV27	TRBJ2-5	-
CSVEGQLDTQYF	TGCAGCGTTGAGGGACAGCTAGATACGCAGTATTTT	TRBD1	TRBV29-1	TRBJ2-3	many
CASKGLAAFNEQFF	TGCGCCAGCAAGGGACTAGCTGCATTCAATGAGCAGTTCTTC	TRBD2	TRBV10-1	TRBJ2-1	-
CAISESVYEQYF	TGTGCCATCAGTGAGAGTGTATACGAGCAGTACTTC	-	TRBV10-3	TRBJ2-7	many
CASSFSRGVNTGELLF	TGTGCCAGCAGCTTTAGCCGGGGGGTGAACACCGGGGAGCTGCTTTTT	TRBD2	TRBV7-9	TRBJ2-2	-
CAIRRTSGGAETQYF	TGTGCCATCAGGAGGACTAGCGGGGGGGCGGAGACCCAGTACTTC	TRBD2	TRBV10-3	TRBJ2-5	many
CASSDTNTEVFF	TGCGCCAGCAGTGACACGAACACTGAGGTTTTCTTT	-	TRBV10-2	TRBJ1-1	-
CASRAGANTIYF	TGTGCCAGTAGAGCAGGGGCAAACACCATATATTTT	-	TRBV19	TRBJ1-3	-
CASSLSRGSGGLNTGELFF	TGTGCCAGCAGCTTAAGCAGGGGAAGCGGGGGGTTGAACACCGGGGAGCTGTTTTTT	TRBD2	TRBV7-8	TRBJ2-2	many
CASRTQGAGEQYF	TGTGCCAGCAGAACTCAGGGGGCTGGCGAGCAGTACTTC	TRBD1	TRBV12-3/TRBV12-4	TRBJ2-7	many
CASSLPGSSYNSPLHF	TGTGCCAGCAGCTTGCCAGGGAGCTCCTATAATTCACCCCTCCACTTT	-	TRBV5-6	TRBJ1-6	many
CASSVRGGLAGSTDTQYF	TGTGCCAGCAGCGTCCGCGGCGGGCTAGCGGGGAGCACAGATACGCAGTATTTT	TRBD2	TRBV11-2	TRBJ2-3	-
CSASRSYFGYTF	TGCAGTGCTAGTCGGAGCTACTTTGGCTACACCTTC	-	TRBV20-1	TRBJ1-2	many
CAISDWGGSRPQHF	TGTGCCATCAGTGATTGGGGTGGGAGTCGGCCCCAGCATTTT	-	TRBV10-3	TRBJ1-5	-
CASSRLGQGNSPLHF	TGTGCCAGCAGTCGCCTTGGACAGGGTAATTCACCCCTCCACTTT	TRBD1	TRBV2	TRBJ1-6	many
CASSLGSGTRAYEQYF	TGTGCCAGCAGCTTAGGGTCCGGGACAAGGGCCTACGAGCAGTACTTC	-	TRBV7-8	TRBJ2-7	few
CASSLSGLQYGYTF	TGTGCCAGCAGCTTATCGGGCCTTCAATATGGCTACACCTTC	-	TRBV11-2	TRBJ1-2	few
CASSFPQGLTYEQYF	TGTGCCAGCAGTTTTCCCCAGGGATTGACCTACGAGCAGTACTTC	-	TRBV28	TRBJ2-7	few
CSVTGRIGTDTQYF	TGCAGCGTTACCGGGAGAATCGGCACAGATACGCAGTATTTT	-	TRBV29-1	TRBJ2-3	-
CASSQGGGGGWGTEAFF	TGCGCCAGCAGCCAAGGAGGAGGGGGGGGCTGGGGGACTGAAGCTTTCTTT	-	TRBV4-1	TRBJ1-1	-
CAISETALVRDQETQYF	TGTGCCATCAGTGAAACCGCGTTGGTCAGGGATCAAGAGACCCAGTACTTC	-	TRBV10-3	TRBJ2-5	-
CASSLWVGPRDDLRLDGYTF	TGCGCCAGCAGCTTGTGGGTCGGGCCTCGCGACGACCTAAGGCTTGATGGCTACACCTTC	-	TRBV5-1	TRBJ1-2	many
CSFLGHSYEQYF	TGCAGCTTCCTGGGGCATTCCTACGAGCAGTACTTC	-	TRBV29-1	TRBJ2-7	many
CASILAALSDTQYF	TGTGCCAGCATTCTAGCGGCCCTGTCGGATACGCAGTATTTT	TRBD2	TRBV2	TRBJ2-3	-